A single sample is the source of the 9 T cell receptor beta chains below, sequenced in a study of neurological immune-mediated disorders. TCRdb re-called the 5' RACE reads with MiXCR, one entry per CDR3 protein. The data contain approximately 30,000 distinct CDR3 sequences, 15% of them singletons. The specimen was PBMCs. The receptors were sampled from a man between 65 and 80 years old in good health.

This sequence joins TRBV4-3 and TRBJ2-3; TRBD2 agrees at 13 bases. The CDR3 length is 18 residues. V was pared by 0 bases and J by 2 bases, with 5 bases of the junction left unmatched. Germline assignment: CDR1 LGHNA and CDR2 YSLEER. The CDR3 reads CASSQELGLAGVTDTQYF. The DNA of the CDR3 is TGCGCCAGCAGCCAAGAGTTAGGACTAGCGGGGGTCACAGATACGCAGTATTTT.

This clonotype came up many times. This chain joins TRBV6-5 and TRBJ2-2; 7 bases match TRBD1. V lost 5 bases and J lost 6; bases outside the gene matches: 6. The germline V gene encodes CDR1 MNHEY and CDR2 SVGAGI. This CDR3 region has 14 residues. The CDR3 sequence is CASSTRQGAGELFF. In nucleotides, the CDR3 is TGTGCCAGCAGTACAAGACAGGGCGCCGGGGAGCTGTTTTTT.

Many counts were recorded for this clonotype. CDR3 in amino acids: CASSYRATLEAFF. The CDR3, as DNA: TGTGCCAGCAGTTACAGAGCTACCCTTGAAGCTTTCTTT. V and J are TRBV2 and TRBJ1-1; D call uncertain. The V gene's germline CDR1 is SNHLY and CDR2 FYNNEI. The CDR3 runs to 13 residues. The ends were cut back, 5 bases at V and 7 bases at J, with 14 bases in the middle. Combining the CDR3 with reference TRBV2 and TRBJ1-1 gives the whole variable domain EPEVTQTPSHQVTQMGQEVILRCVPISNHLYFYWYRQILGQKVEFLVSFYNNEISEKSEIFDDQFSVERPDGSNFTLKIRSTKLEDSAMYFCASSYRATLEAFFGQGTRLTVV.

V usage is TRBV5-1 and J usage is TRBJ2-7, with TRBD2 matching 13 bases. The CDR3 has 15 amino acids. Germline V CDR1 and CDR2: SGHRS, YFSETQ. The V and J ends lost 4 bases and 3 bases, in that order; junction bases with no gene match: 4. The CDR3 DNA reads TGCGCCAGCAGCCCGGGACTAGCGGGGATCTACGAGCAGTACTTC. This sequence encodes CASSPGLAGIYEQYF.

In its sample, this clonotype was seen many times. V gene TRBV20-1 combines with J gene TRBJ1-5; D uncertain. CDR3 length equals 14 residues. CDR1 is DFQATT and CDR2 is SNEGSKA in the germline V gene (reference sequence). Trimming removed 5 bases from V and 2 bases from J, with 13 bases in between. CDR3 amino acids: CSAPVGQGNQPQHF. The CDR3, as DNA: TGCAGTGCTCCCGTTGGCCAGGGCAATCAGCCCCAGCATTTT.

This clonotype was seen at least ten times. V usage is TRBV19 and J usage is TRBJ2-7; 7 bases are shared with TRBD1. J was trimmed by 5 bases and V by 6 bases; bases with no gene match: 7. CDR1 is LNHDA and CDR2 is SQIVND in the germline V gene (reference sequence). The CDR3 has 13 amino acids. CDR3 residues: CASSDRASDEQYF. DNA for the CDR3: TGTGCCAGTAGCGACAGGGCGTCGGACGAGCAGTACTTC.

There are many counts of this clonotype. CDR3 residues: CATSYRGGVPNEQFF. The DNA of the CDR3 is TGTGCCACCAGTTACCGGGGGGGAGTCCCCAATGAGCAGTTCTTC. V and J are TRBV24-1 and TRBJ2-1; TRBD2 matches at 8 bases. Per the germline V gene, CDR1 is KGHDR and CDR2 is SFDVKD. J was trimmed by 6 bases and V by 6 bases; bases with no gene match: 9. This CDR3 is 15 amino acids long.

This clonotype occurred many times. The chain is built from TRBV10-2 and TRBJ2-3; no clear D gene. The germline V and J ends were trimmed by 7 bases and 0 bases, with 11 bases remaining between them. The germline CDR1 and CDR2 sequences are WSHSY and SAAADI. The CDR3 has 14 amino acids. The CDR3: CASTDVLSTDTQYF. The CDR3, as DNA: TGCGCCAGCACCGACGTATTGAGCACAGATACGCAGTATTTT.

This clonotype was detected ten times or more. The gene calls are TRBV27 and TRBJ1-4; 10 bases line up with TRBD1. This CDR3 has 18 amino acids. Germline V gives CDR1 MNHEY, CDR2 SMNVEV (reference sequence). V lost 6 bases to trimming and J lost 0 bases; unmatched junction nucleotides: 10. CDR3 sequence (DNA): TGTGCCAGCAGGTTGGGGACAGGGGACCTTGCAACTAATGAAAAACTGTTTTTT. Protein product: CASRLGTGDLATNEKLFF.